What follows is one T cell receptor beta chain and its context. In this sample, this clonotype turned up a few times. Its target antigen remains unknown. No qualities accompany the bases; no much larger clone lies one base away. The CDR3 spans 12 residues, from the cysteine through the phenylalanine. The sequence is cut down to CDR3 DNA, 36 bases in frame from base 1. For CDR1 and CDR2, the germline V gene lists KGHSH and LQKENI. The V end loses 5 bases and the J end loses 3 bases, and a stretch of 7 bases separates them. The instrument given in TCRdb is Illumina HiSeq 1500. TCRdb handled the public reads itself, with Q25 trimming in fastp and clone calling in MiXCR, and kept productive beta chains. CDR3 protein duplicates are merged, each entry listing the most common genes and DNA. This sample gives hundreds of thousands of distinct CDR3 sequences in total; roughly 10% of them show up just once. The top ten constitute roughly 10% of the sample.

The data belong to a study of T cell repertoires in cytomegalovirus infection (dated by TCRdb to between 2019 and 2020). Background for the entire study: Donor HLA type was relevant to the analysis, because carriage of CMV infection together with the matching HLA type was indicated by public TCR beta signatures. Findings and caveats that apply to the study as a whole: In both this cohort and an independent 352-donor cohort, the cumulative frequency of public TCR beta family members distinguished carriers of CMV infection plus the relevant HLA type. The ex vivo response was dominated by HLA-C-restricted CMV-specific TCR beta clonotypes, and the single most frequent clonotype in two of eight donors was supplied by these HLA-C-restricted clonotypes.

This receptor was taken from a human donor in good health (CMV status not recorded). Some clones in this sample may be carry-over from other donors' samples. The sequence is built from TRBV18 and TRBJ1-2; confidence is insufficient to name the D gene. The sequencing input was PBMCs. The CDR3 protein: CASSSRDYGYTF. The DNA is TGTGCCAGCTCATCGAGGGACTATGGCTACACCTTC.